This T cell receptor (beta chain) is from a study of early stage breast cancer tumors. Profiled with immunoSEQ multiplex PCR; TCRdb holds only in-frame clones, not every one. In the table there are tens of thousands of clones, around nine tenths of which are singletons. About this clone: What it binds is unknown.

Regarding the study as a whole: Bulk DNA sequencing of unsorted cells missed chain pairing and markers.

Trimming shortened V by 5 bases and J by 0 bases, and 10 bases separated the two germline ends. CDR1 is MNHEY and CDR2 is SVGAGI in the germline V gene. The CDR3 is 15 residues long. The source of this sequence is a person aged 65-85 years with breast cancer. The chain uses TRBV6-5 and TRBJ1-4; a weak D match, TRBD1 (5 bases). Material: blood. CDR3 protein: CASSPRQPTNEKLFF. CDR3 nucleotides: TGTGCCAGCAGTCCACGACAGCCAACTAATGAAAAACTGTTTTTT.